These T cell receptor beta chains were read from a single sample in a study of beta chain features in type 1 diabetes. Here immunoSEQ multiplex PCR was the method, and the copy in TCRdb shows in-frame clones only, minus some. The sample has over 120,000 clones; 13% are singletons. The sequencing input was central memory CD4+ T cells from blood. The receptors stem from a man aged 18 to 29 with type 1 diabetes. CDR3s include the opening cysteine and the closing phenylalanine or tryptophan. Fields, in order: J gene, D gene, V gene, clone size, CDR3 protein, CDR3 DNA. The D gene is left open where the match is weak. A clone size is listed for some rows: how often the clone was seen (once, few, many), or a class if it is expanded.

TRBJ1-2 - TRBV5-4 few CASSLDGGASYGYTF TGTGCCAGCAGTTTGGACGGGGGTGCGAGCTATGGCTACACCTTC
TRBJ1-1 - TRBV28 few CASPAAGSGTEAFF TGTGCCAGCCCCGCGGCAGGGAGTGGCACTGAAGCTTTCTTT
TRBJ2-1 TRBD1 TRBV29-1 - CSVRDRPTYNEQFF TGCAGCGTTAGGGACAGGCCTACCTACAATGAGCAGTTCTTC
TRBJ2-7 TRBD1 TRBV7-9 many CASSGPGTALSF TGTGCCAGCAGCGGACCCGGGACAGCCTTATCGTTC
TRBJ1-5 - TRBV6-1 - CASSDPTVVANQPQHF TGTGCCAGCAGTGATCCGACCGTGGTCGCTAATCAGCCCCAGCATTTT
TRBJ2-3 - TRBV6-6 few CATRGASTDTQYF TGTGCCACTCGGGGCGCGAGCACAGATACGCAGTATTTT
TRBJ2-1 TRBD1 TRBV5-1 many CASTGGRTGNEQFF TGCGCCAGCACCGGGGGCAGGACAGGGAATGAGCAGTTCTTC
TRBJ2-3 - TRBV5-1 many CASSFGLKQTDTQYF TGCGCCAGCAGCTTCGGACTGAAGCAGACAGATACGCAGTATTTT
TRBJ2-3 TRBD1 TRBV5-1 - CASGTQTGVDTQYF TGCGCCAGCGGAACCCAGACAGGGGTGGATACGCAGTATTTT
TRBJ2-2 - TRBV5-4 few CASSLDQGGTGELFF TGTGCCAGCAGCTTGGACCAGGGAGGCACCGGGGAGCTGTTTTTT
TRBJ1-1 - TRBV7-8 few CASSLVVQGMNTEAFF TGTGCCAGCAGCTTAGTGGTGCAGGGAATGAACACTGAAGCTTTCTTT
TRBJ2-3 TRBD2 TRBV25-1 - CASSDLAGGATDTQYF TGTGCCAGCAGTGATTTAGCGGGGGGAGCCACAGATACGCAGTATTTT
TRBJ2-1 TRBD2 TRBV5-1 - CASSLRTSGVEQFF TGCGCCAGCAGCTTAAGGACTAGCGGGGTTGAGCAGTTCTTC
TRBJ2-3 - TRBV20-1 - CSASGGDTQYF TGCAGTGCTAGCGGGGGAGATACGCAGTATTTT
TRBJ1-1 - TRBV25-1 many CASSEPANGDTEAFF TGTGCCAGCAGTGAACCGGCCAACGGGGACACTGAAGCTTTCTTT
TRBJ2-3 TRBD2 TRBV27 few CASSSIAGGSTDTQYF TGTGCCAGCAGTTCGATAGCGGGGGGAAGCACAGATACGCAGTATTTT
TRBJ1-2 - TRBV5-6 many CASSYYLKGRNYGYTF TGTGCCAGCAGTTACTATCTTAAGGGGAGAAACTATGGCTACACCTTC
TRBJ1-2 TRBD1 TRBV19 - CASSFDRVNGYTF TGTGCCAGTAGTTTCGACAGGGTAAATGGCTACACCTTC
TRBJ2-1 TRBD1 TRBV11-2 few CASSLMGQGSNEQFF TGTGCCAGCAGCTTAATGGGACAGGGGAGCAATGAGCAGTTCTTC
TRBJ1-1 - TRBV9 - CACSPMDGNTEAFF TGTGCCTGCAGCCCCATGGACGGCAACACTGAAGCTTTCTTT
TRBJ2-7 - TRBV10-3 few CAISAQGKSYEQYF TGTGCCATCAGTGCGCAGGGGAAATCCTACGAGCAGTACTTC
TRBJ1-2 - TRBV14 few CASSQAEFYGYTF TGTGCCAGCAGCCAAGCTGAATTTTATGGCTACACCTTC
TRBJ1-5 - TRBV30 few CAWSVSGESNQPQHF TGTGCCTGGAGTGTTTCGGGGGAGAGCAATCAGCCCCAGCATTTT
TRBJ1-2 - TRBV11-2 - CASSSPGKGDNGYTF TGTGCCAGCAGCTCACCCGGAAAGGGGGACAATGGCTACACCTTC
TRBJ2-7 TRBD1 TRBV14 few CASSQGTGSLVHF TGTGCCAGCAGCCAGGGGACAGGATCCCTAGTGCACTTC
TRBJ1-2 - TRBV30 - CAWGGAGRNYGYTF TGTGCCTGGGGCGGCGCAGGGCGGAACTATGGCTACACCTTC
TRBJ2-2 TRBD1 TRBV11-3 few CASSPPLAGGTGELFF TGTGCCAGCAGCCCCCCATTGGCAGGGGGAACCGGGGAGCTGTTTTTT
TRBJ2-7 - TRBV5-1 few CASSAIGHSSYEQYF TGCGCCAGCAGCGCCATCGGACATAGCTCCTACGAGCAGTACTTC
TRBJ1-2 - TRBV7-8 few CASSLGSRAYGYTF TGTGCCAGCAGCTTAGGGAGCAGGGCCTATGGCTACACCTTC
TRBJ1-5 - TRBV30 few CAWSPPGLGNQPQHF TGTGCCTGGAGTCCACCGGGATTAGGGAATCAGCCCCAGCATTTT
TRBJ1-5 - TRBV9 few CASSVGSEDQPQHF TGTGCCAGCAGCGTAGGATCGGAGGATCAGCCCCAGCATTTT
TRBJ1-1 - TRBV30 - CAWSLYWGTEAFF TGTGCCTGGAGTTTGTATTGGGGCACTGAAGCTTTCTTT
TRBJ2-7 - TRBV7-8 - CASSLESSRDAYEQYF TGTGCCAGCAGCTTAGAGTCCTCCAGGGACGCCTACGAGCAGTACTTC
TRBJ2-3 - TRBV5-1 - CASSSDTDTQYF TGCGCCAGCAGCTCTGACACAGATACGCAGTATTTT
TRBJ1-2 - TRBV30 - CAAGGSGGYTF TGTGCGGCGGGGGGAAGTGGTGGCTACACCTTC
TRBJ2-7 - TRBV15 - CATSRTVYYEQYF TGTGCCACCAGCAGGACAGTTTACTACGAGCAGTACTTC
TRBJ2-1 - TRBV5-4 few CASSFRGRGSYNEQFF TGTGCCAGCAGCTTCCGGGGTAGAGGCTCCTACAATGAGCAGTTCTTC
TRBJ2-6 - TRBV19 few CASSRRSAGANVLTF TGTGCCAGTAGTAGACGGTCTGCTGGGGCCAACGTCCTGACTTTC
TRBJ1-2 - TRBV6-5 - CASRTQEYGYTF TGTGCCAGCAGGACACAGGAGTATGGCTACACCTTC
TRBJ1-6 - TRBV18 few CASSPTELSSYNSPLHF TGTGCCAGCTCACCTACTGAGTTGAGCTCCTATAATTCACCCCTCCACTTT
TRBJ2-1 - TRBV29-1 - CSVEGRDFNEQFF TGCAGCGTTGAAGGACGGGACTTCAATGAGCAGTTCTTC
TRBJ2-5 - TRBV9 few CASSVGVLETQYF TGTGCCAGCAGCGTAGGGGTTTTGGAGACCCAGTACTTC
TRBJ1-6 - TRBV20-1 few CSAPSESPLHF TGCAGTGCACCTTCGGAGTCACCCCTCCACTTT
TRBJ2-5 - TRBV5-6 few CASSHYAREQETQYF TGTGCCAGCAGCCACTACGCGAGGGAGCAAGAGACCCAGTACTTC
TRBJ1-4 - TRBV5-1 - CASSLVTDGNEKLFF TGCGCCAGCAGCTTGGTCACGGACGGCAATGAAAAACTGTTTTTT
TRBJ1-2 TRBD1 TRBV7-2 - CASSLASTQGAGGYTF TGTGCCAGCAGCTTAGCTTCGACACAGGGGGCAGGAGGCTACACCTTC
TRBJ1-2 TRBD1 TRBV14 medium-sized CASSRSGDRVHGYTF TGTGCCAGCAGCCGATCGGGGGACAGGGTCCATGGCTACACCTTC
TRBJ2-3 - TRBV10-3 many CAISEGGTDTQYF TGTGCCATCAGTGAGGGGGGCACAGATACGCAGTATTTT
TRBJ1-2 - TRBV5-4 few CASSQDQGPYGYTF TGTGCCAGCAGCCAGGACCAGGGCCCTTATGGCTACACCTTC
TRBJ1-1 - TRBV10-1 - CASRGTSNTEAFF TGCGCCAGCAGAGGGACATCGAACACTGAAGCTTTCTTT
TRBJ2-1 TRBD2 TRBV7-8 few CASSILAGGAYNEQFF TGTGCCAGCAGCATACTAGCGGGGGGAGCCTACAATGAGCAGTTCTTC
TRBJ2-7 - TRBV6-6 few CASTHGYEQYF TGTGCCAGCACCCACGGATACGAGCAGTACTTC
TRBJ2-3 - TRBV13 - CASSPASASTDTQYF TGTGCCAGCAGCCCCGCTAGTGCTAGCACAGATACGCAGTATTTT
TRBJ2-5 - TRBV7-2 - CASSEQAYQETQYF TGTGCCAGCAGCGAACAGGCGTACCAAGAGACCCAGTACTTC
TRBJ1-5 - TRBV7-9 - CASSLAAAENQPQHF TGTGCCAGCAGCTTAGCGGCAGCGGAAAATCAGCCCCAGCATTTT
TRBJ2-7 TRBD1 TRBV6-5 - CASSTGTGDHEQYF TGTGCCAGCAGTACCGGGACAGGGGACCACGAGCAGTACTTC